This T cell receptor (beta chain) was sequenced for a study of regulatory T cells in long-lasting Graves disease. A few counts support this clonotype. Time point noted: newly diagnosed GD, antithyroid drugs for less than 3 months. Following extraction of RNA from PBMCs, that RNA was used to make the TCR library. Graves' disease diagnoses followed American Thyroid Association guidelines. Researchers made TCR beta libraries by using iRepertoire HTBI primers and running Arm-PCR on CDR3 regions. TCRdb recomputed calls from the multiplex PCR reads with MiXCR, one row per CDR3 protein. The data contain 450,000 to 600,000 distinct CDR3 sequences, less than 15% of them seen just once; the ten biggest clones take up roughly 9.7%. CDR3 length equals 12 residues. Germline V lookup: CDR1 MNHEY, CDR2 SVGEGT. V was trimmed by 8 bases and J by 1 base, leaving 6 bases between them. The same data also contributed to another study, on T cells in Graves' hyperthyroidism and ophthalmopathy. This second report adds: Over 18 months, lack of ophthalmopathy progression marked Graves' hyperthyroidism as stable. Patients were excluded because of uncontrolled infection, other autoimmune disease, pregnancy or lactation.

This chain connects TRBV6-2 or TRBV6-3 to TRBJ1-3; no clear D gene. The sample in question was peripheral blood mononuclear cells (PBMCs), obtained at new diagnosis, from a patient treated with antithyroid drugs. The TCR was taken from a man younger than 45 with Graves disease. The DNA for the CDR3 is TGTGCCAGCCCGGAATCTGGAAACACCATATATTTT. Protein product: CASPESGNTIYF.